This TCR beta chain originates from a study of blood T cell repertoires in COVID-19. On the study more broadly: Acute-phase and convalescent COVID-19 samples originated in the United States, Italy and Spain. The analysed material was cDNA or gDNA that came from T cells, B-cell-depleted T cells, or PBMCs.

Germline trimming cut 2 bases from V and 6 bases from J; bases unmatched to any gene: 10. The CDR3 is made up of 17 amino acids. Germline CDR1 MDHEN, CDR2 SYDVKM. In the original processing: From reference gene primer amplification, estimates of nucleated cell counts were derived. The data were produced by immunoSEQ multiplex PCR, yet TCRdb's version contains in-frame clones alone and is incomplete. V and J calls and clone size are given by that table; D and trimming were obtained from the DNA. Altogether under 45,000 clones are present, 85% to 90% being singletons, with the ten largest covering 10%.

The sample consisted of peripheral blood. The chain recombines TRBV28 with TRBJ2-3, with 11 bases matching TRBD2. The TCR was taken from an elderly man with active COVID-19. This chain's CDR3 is CASSLLASSGRYDTQYF. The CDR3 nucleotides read TGTGCCAGCAGTTTACTTGCGTCTAGCGGGAGGTACGATACGCAGTATTTT.